The 30 T cell receptor beta chains given below trace back to one sample, sequenced in a study of blood T cell repertoires in COVID-19. The protocol was immunoSEQ multiplex PCR, while the TCRdb copy is restricted to in-frame clones and leaves out a portion. The repertoire includes about 190,000 clones, around nine tenths of them detected once, and 2.5% to 3.5% sits in the top ten. Sequenced: peripheral blood. The receptors stem from a man aged 40-55 years with active or convalescent COVID-19.

The chain carries TRBV6-1 and TRBJ2-5; D remains ambiguous. The V gene's germline CDR1 is MNHNS and CDR2 SASEGT. Trimming removed 2 bases from V and 1 base from J, with 8 bases in between. The CDR3 has 14 residues. CDR3 loop: CASSESRLQETQYF. CDR3 coding DNA: TGTGCCAGCAGTGAAAGCCGTCTCCAAGAGACCCAGTACTTC.

This sequence joins TRBV30 and TRBJ1-4; D is unresolved. In germline, CDR1 is GTSNPN, CDR2 SVGIG (reference sequence). Trimming cost V 2 bases and J 2 bases, with 3 bases left between them. The CDR3 spans 12 residues. The CDR3 DNA sequence: TGTGCCTGGAGTTATACTAATGAAAAACTGTTTTTT. This sequence encodes CAWSYTNEKLFF.

J is TRBJ1-5 and V is TRBV29-1; 8 nucleotides match TRBD1. The CDR3 spans 13 residues. Per germline, CDR1 SQVTM and CDR2 ANQGSEA. V lost 4 bases and J lost 7; bases outside the gene matches: 6. DNA of the CDR3: TGCAGCGTTGTGCAGGGGGCAGGGCAGCCCCAGCATTTT. Protein: CSVVQGAGQPQHF.

V is TRBV30 and J is TRBJ1-6, with D possibly TRBD1 on 6 matching bases. CDR1 and CDR2 from the germline V gene are GTSNPN and SVGIG (reference sequence). Trimming pared 7 bases from V and 11 bases from J, leaving 15 bases between. The CDR3 totals 12 residues. In DNA, the CDR3 is TGTGCCTTACAGGGTGGCGAGGCACCCCTCCACTTT. Translation: CALQGGEAPLHF.

J is TRBJ2-7 and V is TRBV20-1; D gene ambiguous. CDR1 is DFQATT, CDR2 SNEGSKA, per germline (reference sequence). The CDR3 loop spans 11 amino acids. The CDR3 is CSPRRFHEQYF. In nucleotides, the CDR3 is TGCAGCCCGCGCCGATTCCACGAGCAGTACTTC.

The V call is TRBV2, the J call TRBJ2-2; 7 positions agree with TRBD1. The CDR3 loop spans 14 amino acids. After removal of 6 bases from V and 3 bases from J, the junction contained 4 bases not matched to a gene. Germline V gene sequence: CDR1 SNHLY, CDR2 FYNNEI. CDR3 DNA sequence: TGTGCCAGCAGCACAGGGGCGGACACCGGGGAGCTGTTTTTT. Protein product: CASSTGADTGELFF. The full variable domain, completed using reference TRBV2 and TRBJ2-2, is EPEVTQTPSHQVTQMGQEVILRCVPISNHLYFYWYRQILGQKVEFLVSFYNNEISEKSEIFDDQFSVERPDGSNFTLKIRSTKLEDSAMYFCASSTGADTGELFFGEGSRLTVL.

V and J are TRBV19 and TRBJ2-1; D possibly corresponds to TRBD1 (5 bases). The CDR3 is 14 amino acids. Per the germline V gene, CDR1 is LNHDA and CDR2 is SQIVND (reference sequence). Trimming stripped 6 bases from V and 2 bases from J, with 11 bases between. CDR3 loop: CASRVGAPYNEQFF. CDR3 nucleotide sequence: TGTGCCAGTAGAGTTGGGGCCCCCTACAATGAGCAGTTCTTC.

This clone has more than one count but fewer than ten. DNA for the CDR3: TGTGCCAGCAGCTTAGTCAGGAACACTGAAGCTTTCTTT. Its protein product is CASSLVRNTEAFF. This chain uses TRBV11-2 with TRBJ1-1; no clear D gene. Per the germline V gene, CDR1 is SGHAT and CDR2 is FQNNGV. The CDR3 length is 13 residues. V was clipped by 1 base and J by 1 base, with 4 bases between them.

The chain joins TRBV2 to TRBJ1-2, with D perhaps matching TRBD1 (6 bases). V lost 6 bases, J lost 2 bases, and 13 bases lay in between. The CDR3 covers 14 residues. CDR1 and CDR2 from the germline V gene are SNHLY and FYNNEI. The CDR3 region is CASRLGGANYGYTF. Written as DNA, the CDR3 is TGTGCCAGCAGACTGGGGGGGGCGAACTATGGCTACACCTTC.

The rearrangement joins TRBV28 to TRBJ1-2, with 9 bases that match TRBD1. Per germline, CDR1 MDHEN and CDR2 SYDVKM. The ends lost 5 bases at V and 4 bases at J; junction bases unmatched: 8. The CDR3 sequence is 15 residues long. The CDR3 loop is CASSTQGQGLYGYTF. The CDR3 coding sequence is TGTGCCAGCAGTACACAAGGACAGGGGCTCTATGGCTACACCTTC.

This clone was counted a few times. The V gene is TRBV5-3, the J gene TRBJ2-7, with unresolved D. TRBV5-3 is known as an ORF, though its function is uncertain. The CDR3 consists of 15 residues. V was trimmed by 1 base and J by 2 bases, leaving 13 bases between them. CDR3 nucleotides: TGTGCCAGAAGCTTGTTAACACCTAGTACCTACGAGCAGTACTTC. Protein sequence: CARSLLTPSTYEQYF.

This clone appeared once. DNA of the CDR3: TGTGCCAGCAGTCAGACAGCCTATAATTCACCCCTCCACTTT. Encoded protein: CASSQTAYNSPLHF. J is TRBJ1-6 and V is TRBV6-5; perhaps TRBD1 as D (5 bases). The CDR3 has 14 amino acids. V shed 5 bases and J shed 2 bases, with 7 bases lying between them. CDR1 MNHEY and CDR2 SVGAGI come from the germline V gene.

V and J are TRBV6-5 and TRBJ2-1; 8 bases are shared with TRBD2. Germline loops: CDR1 MNHEY, CDR2 SVGAGI. J was trimmed by 4 bases and V by 5 bases; bases with no gene match: 7. The CDR3 consists of 15 residues. The CDR3 loop reads CASSQLAGDYNEQFF. CDR3 sequence (DNA): TGTGCCAGCAGTCAGCTAGCGGGTGATTACAATGAGCAGTTCTTC.

This chain links TRBV10-3 with TRBJ1-1; weak D call: TRBD1 (6 bases). CDR3 size: 12 residues. Germline lookup yields CDR1 ENHRY and CDR2 SYGVKD. The germline V and J ends were trimmed by 6 bases and 7 bases, with 12 bases remaining between them. In DNA form, the CDR3 reads TGTGCCATCAGGGAAGGACAGCTTGAAGCTTTCTTT. Amino acids: CAIREGQLEAFF.

CDR3 sequence reads: CASSPPQGDSYSGANVLTF. The CDR3 region has the DNA TGTGCCAGCAGCCCACCCCAGGGGGATTCCTACTCTGGGGCCAACGTCCTGACTTTC. The chain employs TRBV7-8 and TRBJ2-6; 7 bases map to TRBD1. This CDR3 is 19 amino acids long. The germline V gene encodes CDR1 SGHVS and CDR2 FQNEAQ. With 5 bases clipped from V and 0 bases from J, the junction kept 13 bases outside the gene matches.

The CDR3 region is CASSIDTNYGYTF. The CDR3 nucleotides read TGTGCCAGCAGCATCGACACCAACTATGGCTACACCTTC. This rearrangement joins TRBV9 to TRBJ1-2; D is unclear. Between the trimmed V and J ends, which lost 4 bases and 2 bases, there was a span of 9 bases. Germline CDR1 SGDLS, CDR2 YYNGEE. The CDR3 is made up of 13 amino acids.

The chain carries TRBV2 and TRBJ2-7; TRBD1 aligns across 10 bases. J was trimmed by 2 bases and V by 6 bases; bases with no gene match: 7. From germline, CDR1 is SNHLY and CDR2 FYNNEI. This CDR3 is built from 15 residues. CDR3 residues: CASRGDRGFTYEQYF. CDR3 DNA: TGTGCCAGCAGAGGGGACAGGGGCTTTACCTACGAGCAGTACTTC.

The V call is TRBV27, the J call TRBJ2-5; D perhaps matches TRBD2 (5 bases). This CDR3 is 14 amino acids long. Trimming removed 3 bases from V and 4 bases from J, with 12 bases in between. CDR1 MNHEY and CDR2 SMNVEV come from the germline V gene (reference sequence). The CDR3 DNA follows: TGTGCCAGCAGTTTTCAAGGTGGAGGAGAGACCCAGTACTTC. Translation gives CASSFQGGGETQYF.

This rearrangement joins TRBV11-2 to TRBJ2-5, with TRBD2 matching 12 bases. CDR3 size: 16 residues. With V trimmed by 5 bases and J by 5 bases, 9 bases remained unmatched. CDR1 and CDR2 from the germline V gene are SGHAT and FQNNGV. The CDR3 bases are TGTGCCAGCAGCCTCCGACTAGCGGGGGCCCCCGAGACCCAGTACTTC. Encoded protein: CASSLRLAGAPETQYF.

The chain employs TRBV29-1 and TRBJ1-1, with D uncertain. Germline V CDR1 and CDR2: SQVTM, ANQGSEA. The CDR3 spans 14 residues. V gave up 2 bases and J gave up 1 base, with 11 bases separating them. The CDR3 coding sequence is TGCAGCGTTGAAATCTTCGCGGAGAACACTGAAGCTTTCTTT. Protein product: CSVEIFAENTEAFF.

Comments on this clone: Mismatch with germline at one junction end may stem from a read error. The chain couples TRBV7-9 to TRBJ2-5; weak D call: TRBD2 (7 bases). Germline assignment: CDR1 SEHNR and CDR2 FQNEAQ (reference sequence). The CDR3 runs to 15 residues. Here the CDR3 reads CASSLLTGGQGTQYF. CDR3 bases: TGTGCCAGCAGCTTGCTCACGGGGGGACAAGGGACCCAGTACTTC.

The chain is built from TRBV5-6 and TRBJ1-1; D not certain. Germline V gene sequence: CDR1 SGHDT, CDR2 YYEEEE. The CDR3 has 15 residues. Trimming cost V 0 bases and J 5 bases, with 14 bases left between them. The chain's CDR3 is CASSLGQRRRTEAFF. DNA of the CDR3: TGTGCCAGCAGCTTGGGTCAGCGAAGGCGAACTGAAGCTTTCTTT.

Comment on this clone: At one boundary the junction diverges from the germline segment, which might be a read error. The chain employs TRBV28 and TRBJ1-2, with D tentatively TRBD1 (6 bases). The germline V gene has CDR1 MDHEN and CDR2 SYDVKM. The CDR3 runs 12 residues. DNA for the CDR3: TGTGCCGGCAGGAAACAGGGCTATGGCTACACCTTC. This encodes CAGRKQGYGYTF.

The chain is built from TRBV4-1 and TRBJ2-7; D call uncertain. Germline V CDR1 and CDR2: MGHRA, YSYEKL. V gave up 1 base and J gave up 2 bases, with 6 bases separating them. This CDR3 has 13 residues. The CDR3 reads CASSQAVTYEQYF. As DNA, the CDR3 is TGCGCCAGCAGCCAAGCGGTCACCTACGAGCAGTACTTC.

This chain joins TRBV15 and TRBJ1-4; TRBD1 is a possible D gene (6 bases). This CDR3 contains 15 residues. Germline V gene sequence: CDR1 LNHNV, CDR2 YYDKDF (reference sequence). The V and J ends lost 2 bases and 8 bases respectively, with 15 bases between them. As DNA, the CDR3 is TGTGCCACCAGCAGACCTGGGGGGGCAGGGGAAAAACTGTTTTTT. The encoded protein is CATSRPGGAGEKLFF.

The V gene is TRBV5-5, the J gene TRBJ1-6; D gene uncertain. CDR1 SGHKS and CDR2 YYEKEE come from the germline V gene (reference sequence). The CDR3 is 14 residues long. V lost 0 bases to trimming and J lost 7 bases, with 8 bases between them. The CDR3 DNA sequence: TGTGCCAGCAGCTTGGACCTTAGCAATTCACCCCTCCACTTT. Translating it yields CASSLDLSNSPLHF.

This sequence joins TRBV3-1 (or the pseudogene TRBV3-2) and TRBJ2-7, with D possibly matching TRBD2 (5 bases). V was cut by 5 bases and J by 4 bases, with 12 bases left in between. Germline CDR1 and CDR2: LGHDT and YNNKEL (reference sequence). There are 13 residues in the CDR3. CDR3 nucleotide sequence: TGTGCCAGCAGCGCGGGCATGAGGTACGAGCAGTACTTC. Translating it yields CASSAGMRYEQYF.

The rearrangement links TRBV3-1 (or the pseudogene TRBV3-2) to TRBJ2-7; 8 positions agree with TRBD1. V lost 1 base and J lost 3; bases outside the gene matches: 5. Germline V gene data show CDR1 as LGHDT and CDR2 as YNNKEL (reference sequence). CDR3 size: 15 residues. Here the CDR3 DNA reads TGTGCCAGCAGCCAAGGAGGACAGGGTAGCTACGAGCAGTACTTC. Translated, it gives CASSQGGQGSYEQYF.

The genes are TRBV5-1 and TRBJ2-3; 9 nucleotides agree with TRBD1. Germline-derived CDR1 and CDR2 are SGHRS and YFSETQ. CDR3 length: 15 amino acids. The junction had 6 bases not matched to a gene; V was cut back by 5 bases and J by 2 bases. CDR3 nucleotides: TGCGCCAGCAGGGATGGGACAGGGCACACAGATACGCAGTATTTT. The encoded protein is CASRDGTGHTDTQYF. Based on the CDR3 plus reference TRBV5-1 and TRBJ2-3, the full variable domain is KAGVTQTPRYLIKTRGQQVTLSCSPISGHRSVSWYQQTPGQGLQFLFEYFSETQRNKGNFPGRFSGRQFSNSRSEMNVSTLELGDSALYLCASRDGTGHTDTQYFGPGTRLTVL.

The V call is TRBV7-2, the J call TRBJ2-5; 7 bases line up with TRBD2. Per the germline V gene, CDR1 is SGHTA and CDR2 is FQGNSA. J lost 2 bases, V lost 5 bases, and 11 bases had no gene match. The CDR3 is 16 amino acids. CDR3 sequence reads: CASSPGVAGLQETQYF. DNA for the CDR3: TGTGCCAGCAGCCCGGGGGTAGCGGGCCTACAAGAGACCCAGTACTTC.